One sample yielded the 22 T cell receptor beta chains listed below, sequenced in a study of blood T cell repertoires in COVID-19. Only in-frame clones appear in the TCRdb table, and some are missing; sequencing was by immunoSEQ multiplex PCR. The table records 110,000 or so clones, about 90% of them present only once. The sequencing sample was made of peripheral blood. The receptors were sampled from a human donor in a cohort sampled during active COVID-19.

The chain joins TRBV28 to TRBJ1-4, with unresolved D. Germline values: CDR1 MDHEN, CDR2 SYDVKM. V was shortened by 7 bases and J by 2 bases, with 23 bases between the two germline ends. The CDR3 has 18 amino acids. The CDR3 here is CASTSVPARRATNEKLFF. The CDR3 nucleotides are TGTGCCAGCACATCGGTTCCGGCGAGGAGGGCGACTAATGAAAAACTGTTTTTT.

The V and J genes are TRBV2 and TRBJ1-2; tentative D call: TRBD1 (5 bases). The V gene lost 3 bases and the J gene lost 5 bases, with 13 bases spanning the gap. Germline CDR1 reads SNHLY; CDR2 reads FYNNEI. The length of the CDR3 is 14 residues. CDR3 in amino acids: CASSDTVGGYGYTF. CDR3 DNA: TGTGCCAGCAGTGATACAGTGGGGGGGTATGGCTACACCTTC.

The gene calls are TRBV21-1 and TRBJ1-5; the tabulated D call, TRBD1, remains unverified against the DNA. TRBV21-1 has pseudogene status. This CDR3 contains 16 residues. CDR3 residues: CASSAPQGCCNQPQHF. CDR3 bases: TGTGCCAGCAGCGCACCTCAGGGGTGTTGCAATCAGCCCCAGCATTTT.

The chain combines TRBV11-3 with TRBJ2-1; 8 bases align to TRBD2. Losses at the gene ends were 3 bases for V and 7 bases for J; bases not matched to a gene: 11. The CDR3 spans 16 residues. Germline CDR1 is SGHNT and CDR2 is YENEEA. The CDR3 coding sequence is TGTGCCAGCAGCTTTTTGAGCGGGAGTCAACGAAATGAGCAGTTCTTC. It yields the protein CASSFLSGSQRNEQFF.

The V and J genes are TRBV5-1 and TRBJ1-1, with D maybe TRBD1 (5 bases). CDR3 length equals 16 residues. The germline V gene has CDR1 SGHRS and CDR2 YFSETQ. Trimming pared 4 bases from V and 4 bases from J, leaving 20 bases between. CDR3 residues: CASSVSQVPTSTEAFF. The CDR3 region has the DNA TGCGCCAGCAGCGTCTCACAGGTGCCTACGAGCACTGAAGCTTTCTTT.

This chain connects TRBV15 to TRBJ1-2, with D maybe TRBD1 (5 bases). The CDR3 extends over 15 amino acids. Trimming removed 3 bases from V and 0 bases from J, with 11 bases in between. The germline V gene encodes CDR1 LNHNV and CDR2 YYDKDF (reference sequence). CDR3 DNA: TGTGCCACCAGCAGGCGACAGCAAGCTAACTATGGCTACACCTTC. This gives the protein CATSRRQQANYGYTF.

This chain uses TRBV7-3 with TRBJ1-2; no reliable D call. V was cut by 5 bases and J by 6 bases, with 13 bases left in between. Germline V gene data show CDR1 as SGHTA and CDR2 as FQGTGA. The CDR3 spans 13 residues. For the CDR3, the DNA is TGTGCCAGCAGCGCCCCTTCGGGAAATGGCTACACCTTC. It specifies CASSAPSGNGYTF. Full variable domain (remainder filled in from reference TRBV7-3 and TRBJ1-2): GAGVSQTPSNKVTEKGKYVELRCDPISGHTALYWYRQSLGQGPEFLIYFQGTGAADDSGLPNDRFFAVRPEGSVSTLKIQRTERGDSAVYLCASSAPSGNGYTFGSGTRLTVV.

The chain links TRBV27 to TRBJ1-5, with 7 bases identical to TRBD1. The V segment lost 3 bases and the J segment 0 bases; nucleotides outside the gene matches: 8. The CDR3 runs 17 residues. Germline V gene lookup returns CDR1 MNHEY and CDR2 SMNVEV (reference sequence). Here the CDR3 reads CASSFSGQRISNQPQHF. CDR3 DNA: TGTGCCAGCAGTTTCTCGGGACAGCGTATTAGCAATCAGCCCCAGCATTTT.

The chain links TRBV4-1 to TRBJ1-5; no clear D. CDR1 and CDR2 from the germline V gene are MGHRA and YSYEKL. The CDR3 is 13 amino acids. V lost 0 bases, J lost 4 bases, and 4 bases lay in between. The CDR3: CASSQDQNQPQHF. CDR3 nucleotides: TGCGCCAGCAGCCAAGATCAAAATCAGCCCCAGCATTTT.

V gene TRBV7-7 combines with J gene TRBJ2-3, with 11 positions matching TRBD2. With 5 bases clipped from V and 2 bases from J, the junction kept 3 bases outside the gene matches. CDR1 is SSHAT and CDR2 is FNYEAQ in the germline V gene (reference sequence). CDR3 length equals 15 residues. The CDR3 sequence: CASSKGLAATDTQYF. DNA of the CDR3: TGTGCCAGCAGCAAGGGACTAGCGGCCACAGATACGCAGTATTTT.

This sequence joins TRBV10-1 and TRBJ1-2; D remains unclear. Germline loops: CDR1 WNHNN, CDR2 SYGVQD (reference sequence). V lost 5 bases, J lost 8 bases, and 15 bases lay in between. The CDR3 is 13 amino acids. CDR3 residues: CASSPNRGIGYTF. The CDR3 DNA reads TGCGCCAGCAGTCCGAACAGAGGGATAGGCTACACCTTC.

This sequence joins TRBV3-1 (or the pseudogene TRBV3-2) and TRBJ2-3, with 7 bases matching TRBD2. The CDR3 runs to 15 residues. Per germline, CDR1 LGHDT and CDR2 YNNKEL (reference sequence). V lost 1 base and J lost 2; bases outside the gene matches: 3. The CDR3 sequence is CASSQVGGNTDTQYF. CDR3 bases: TGTGCCAGCAGCCAAGTCGGGGGGAACACAGATACGCAGTATTTT.

The chain has TRBV7-3 and TRBJ2-1; 8 bases fit TRBD2. V lost 2 bases and J lost 9; bases outside the gene matches: 12. This CDR3 has 16 residues. From germline, CDR1 is SGHTA and CDR2 FQGTGA. CDR3 region: CASSLAQREILGEQFF. The CDR3, as DNA: TGTGCCAGCAGCTTAGCCCAGCGGGAGATTCTGGGTGAGCAGTTCTTC. Full variable domain (outside the CDR3, taken from reference TRBV7-3 and TRBJ2-1): GAGVSQTPSNKVTEKGKYVELRCDPISGHTALYWYRQSLGQGPEFLIYFQGTGAADDSGLPNDRFFAVRPEGSVSTLKIQRTERGDSAVYLCASSLAQREILGEQFFGPGTRLTVL.

CDR3 nucleotide sequence: TGTGCCAGCAGTGACTCCCTGGGGGAGCTGTTTTTT. It specifies CASSDSLGELFF. The J gene is TRBJ2-2, the V gene TRBV6-4; unclear D gene. CDR1 MRHNA and CDR2 SNTAGT come from the germline V gene. The CDR3 spans 12 residues. The V end was cut by 0 bases, the J end by 8 bases, with 4 bases between.

This chain connects TRBV19 to TRBJ2-3; a weak D match, TRBD2 (5 bases). The CDR3 consists of 13 residues. CDR1 LNHDA and CDR2 SQIVND come from the germline V gene (reference sequence). Trimming pared 8 bases from V and 3 bases from J, leaving 12 bases between. CDR3 protein: CASRVGGTDTQYF. The CDR3 nucleotides read TGTGCCAGTCGGGTCGGCGGGACAGATACGCAGTATTTT.

The V gene is TRBV4-2, the J gene TRBJ1-4; no clear D gene. Germline CDR1 is LGHNA and CDR2 is YNFKEQ. This CDR3 comprises 15 residues. V was shortened by 0 bases and J by 8 bases, with 13 bases between the two germline ends. CDR3 sequence reads: CASSQENPIGEKLFF. CDR3 nucleotides: TGTGCCAGCAGCCAAGAGAACCCAATCGGGGAAAAACTGTTTTTT.

The chain is built from TRBV6-5 and TRBJ2-1; TRBD2 might be the D (6 bases). Trimming took 2 bases from V and 10 from J, leaving 18 bases between them. The CDR3 totals 15 residues. CDR1 MNHEY and CDR2 SVGAGI come from the germline V gene. The CDR3: CASSYVAGTSGEQFF. CDR3 coding DNA: TGTGCCAGCAGTTACGTTGCGGGAACCTCCGGGGAGCAGTTCTTC.

The chain employs TRBV11-3 and TRBJ2-3; 10 positions match TRBD2. The germline gives CDR1 SGHNT, CDR2 YENEEA. The CDR3 covers 16 residues. The V segment lost 3 bases and the J segment 4 bases; nucleotides outside the gene matches: 7. CDR3 residues: CASSLQRGGPPDTQYF. DNA for the CDR3: TGTGCCAGCAGCTTGCAGCGGGGGGGCCCCCCAGATACGCAGTATTTT.

The chain couples TRBV7-2 to TRBJ2-3; D is uncertain. This CDR3 has 13 amino acids. Trimming took 2 bases from V and 6 from J, leaving 9 bases between them. CDR1 SGHTA and CDR2 FQGNSA come from the germline V gene. CDR3 sequence: CASSLNAQDTQYF. The DNA of the CDR3 is TGTGCCAGCAGCTTAAACGCTCAGGATACGCAGTATTTT.

V gene TRBV24-1 combines with J gene TRBJ1-2, with 7 bases fitting TRBD1. Looked up from germline, CDR1 is KGHDR and CDR2 is SFDVKD. The CDR3 loop spans 14 amino acids. With 5 bases clipped from V and 2 bases from J, the junction kept 4 bases outside the gene matches. CDR3 sequence reads: CATSGQGLNYGYTF. CDR3 sequence (DNA): TGTGCCACCAGTGGACAGGGATTAAACTATGGCTACACCTTC.

This chain links TRBV30 with TRBJ2-3; 8 nucleotides align to TRBD1. Germline V lookup: CDR1 GTSNPN, CDR2 SVGIG (reference sequence). With V trimmed by 0 bases and J by 4 bases, 3 bases remained unmatched. The CDR3 has 14 residues. The CDR3 DNA reads TGTGCCTGGAGTGTACAGGGGGGCTCAGATACGCAGTATTTT. Its translation is CAWSVQGGSDTQYF.

DNA of the CDR3: TGTGCCAGCAGTGTGAGGGGGGAGCAGTACTTC. The encoded protein is CASSVRGEQYF. The chain joins TRBV2 to TRBJ2-7, with D tentatively TRBD1 (6 bases). V was clipped by 4 bases and J by 7 bases, with 8 bases between them. This CDR3 has 11 amino acids. Germline V gives CDR1 SNHLY, CDR2 FYNNEI.